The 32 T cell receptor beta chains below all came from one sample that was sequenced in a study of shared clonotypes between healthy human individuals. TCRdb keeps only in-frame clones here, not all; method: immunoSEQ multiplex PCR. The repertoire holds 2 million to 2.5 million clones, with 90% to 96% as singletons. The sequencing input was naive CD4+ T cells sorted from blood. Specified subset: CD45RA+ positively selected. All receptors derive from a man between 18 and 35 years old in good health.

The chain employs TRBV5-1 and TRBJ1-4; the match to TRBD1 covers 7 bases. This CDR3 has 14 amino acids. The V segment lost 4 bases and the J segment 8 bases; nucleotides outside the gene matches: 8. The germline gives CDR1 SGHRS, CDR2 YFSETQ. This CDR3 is CASSLRQGGEKLFF. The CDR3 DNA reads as TGCGCCAGCAGCCTTCGACAGGGAGGGGAAAAACTGTTTTTT.

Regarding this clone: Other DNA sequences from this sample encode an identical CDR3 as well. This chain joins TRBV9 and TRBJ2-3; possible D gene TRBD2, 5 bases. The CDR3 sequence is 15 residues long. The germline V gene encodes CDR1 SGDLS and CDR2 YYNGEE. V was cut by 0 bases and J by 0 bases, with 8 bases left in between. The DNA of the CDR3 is TGTGCCAGCAGCGTAGGACGGGGAAGCACAGATACGCAGTATTTT. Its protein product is CASSVGRGSTDTQYF.

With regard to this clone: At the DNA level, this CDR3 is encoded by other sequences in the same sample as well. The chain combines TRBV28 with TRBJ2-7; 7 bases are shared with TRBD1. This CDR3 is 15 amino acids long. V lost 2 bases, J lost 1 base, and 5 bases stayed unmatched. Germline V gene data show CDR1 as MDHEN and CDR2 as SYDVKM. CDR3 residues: CASSLVRGSSYEQYF. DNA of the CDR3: TGTGCCAGCAGTTTAGTCAGGGGGTCGTCCTACGAGCAGTACTTC.

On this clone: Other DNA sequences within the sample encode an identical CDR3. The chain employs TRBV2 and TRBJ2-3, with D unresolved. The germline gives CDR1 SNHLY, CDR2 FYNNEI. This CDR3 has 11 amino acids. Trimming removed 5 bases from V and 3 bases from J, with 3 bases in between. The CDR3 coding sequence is TGTGCCAGCAGTAGAACAGATACGCAGTATTTT. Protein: CASSRTDTQYF.

In nucleotides, the CDR3 is TGTGCCAGCAGTTACTCGGGGACCTGTTACTTC. It codes for CASSYSGTCYF. The chain employs TRBV6-5 and TRBJ2-7; D may be TRBD1 or TRBD2 (5 bases each). The V gene lost 0 bases and the J gene lost 13 bases, with 10 bases spanning the gap. Germline CDR1 and CDR2: MNHEY and SVGAGI. The CDR3 has 11 residues.

The CDR3 spells CSVVPTGVDEQYF. The CDR3 DNA reads as TGCAGCGTTGTCCCGACAGGGGTTGACGAGCAGTACTTC. The gene calls are TRBV29-1 and TRBJ2-7, with 8 bases that match TRBD1. The junction had 7 bases not matched to a gene; V was cut back by 4 bases and J by 5 bases. CDR3 length equals 13 residues. Per the germline V gene, CDR1 is SQVTM and CDR2 is ANQGSEA.

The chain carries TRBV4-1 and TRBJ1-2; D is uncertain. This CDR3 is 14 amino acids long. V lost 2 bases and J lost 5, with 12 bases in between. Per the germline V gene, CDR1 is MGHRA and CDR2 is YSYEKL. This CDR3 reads CASSQIGMGYGYTF. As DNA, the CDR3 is TGCGCCAGCAGCCAAATTGGGATGGGGTATGGCTACACCTTC.

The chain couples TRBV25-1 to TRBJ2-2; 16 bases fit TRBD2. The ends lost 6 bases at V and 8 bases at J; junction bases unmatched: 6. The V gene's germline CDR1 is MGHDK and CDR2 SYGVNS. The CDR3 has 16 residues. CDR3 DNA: TGTGCCAGCAGCCCCGGGACTAGCGGGAGGGGTGGGGAGCTGTTTTTT. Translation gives CASSPGTSGRGGELFF.

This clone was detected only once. The CDR3 protein is CASSVVGQSYGYTF. The CDR3 DNA follows: TGTGCCAGCAGCGTAGTTGGGCAGAGCTATGGCTACACCTTC. The chain uses TRBV9 and TRBJ1-2; D gene uncertain. The ends were cut back, 0 bases at V and 4 bases at J, with 10 bases in the middle. Germline CDR1 reads SGDLS; CDR2 reads YYNGEE. CDR3 length: 14 amino acids.

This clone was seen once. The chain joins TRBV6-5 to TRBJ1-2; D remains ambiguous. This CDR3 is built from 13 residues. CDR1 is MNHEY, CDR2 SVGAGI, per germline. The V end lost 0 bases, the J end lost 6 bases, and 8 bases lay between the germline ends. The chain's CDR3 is CASSYSEADGYTF. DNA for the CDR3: TGTGCCAGCAGTTACTCGGAAGCGGATGGCTACACCTTC.

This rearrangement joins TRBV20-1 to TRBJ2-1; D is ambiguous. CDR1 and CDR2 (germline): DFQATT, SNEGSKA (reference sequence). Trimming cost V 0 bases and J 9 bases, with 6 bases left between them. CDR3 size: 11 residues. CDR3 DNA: TGCAGTGCTAGAGATCGAGTTGAGCAGTTCTTC. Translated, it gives CSARDRVEQFF.

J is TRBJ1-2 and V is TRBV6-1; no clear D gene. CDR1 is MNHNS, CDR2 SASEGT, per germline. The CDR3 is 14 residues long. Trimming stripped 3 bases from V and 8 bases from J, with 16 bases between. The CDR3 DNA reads TGTGCCAGCAGTGATTCGGGATCACGGGGAGGCTACACCTTC. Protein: CASSDSGSRGGYTF.

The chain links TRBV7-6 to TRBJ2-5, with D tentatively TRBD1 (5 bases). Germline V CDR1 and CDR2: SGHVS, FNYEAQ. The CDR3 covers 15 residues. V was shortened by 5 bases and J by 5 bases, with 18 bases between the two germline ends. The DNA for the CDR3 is TGTGCCAGCAGCCAAGGGGCCGAGGTGGGGGAGACCCAGTACTTC. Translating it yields CASSQGAEVGETQYF.

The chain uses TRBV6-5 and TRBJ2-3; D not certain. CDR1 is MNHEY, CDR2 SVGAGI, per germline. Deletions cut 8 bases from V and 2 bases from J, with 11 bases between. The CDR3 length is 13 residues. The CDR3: CASSRRNTDTQYF. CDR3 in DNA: TGTGCCAGCTCGAGGAGAAACACAGATACGCAGTATTTT.

The CDR3 sequence is CASSFVALSTYEQYF. CDR3 DNA sequence: TGTGCCAGCAGTTTTGTGGCCCTCTCTACCTACGAGCAGTACTTC. The V gene is TRBV6-1, the J gene TRBJ2-7; D unresolved. The CDR3 runs to 15 residues. Germline CDR1 reads MNHNS; CDR2 reads SASEGT. Trimming pared 5 bases from V and 2 bases from J, leaving 16 bases between.

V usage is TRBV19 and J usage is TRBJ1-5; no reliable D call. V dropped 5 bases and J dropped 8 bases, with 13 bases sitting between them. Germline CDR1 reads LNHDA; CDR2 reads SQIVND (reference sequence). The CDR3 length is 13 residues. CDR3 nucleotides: TGTGCCAGTAGTCAACCAGGTAGGGAGCCCCAGCATTTT. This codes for CASSQPGREPQHF. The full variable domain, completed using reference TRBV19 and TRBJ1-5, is DGGITQSPKYLFRKEGQNVTLSCEQNLNHDAMYWYRQDPGQGLRLIYYSQIVNDFQKGDIAEGYSVSREKKESFPLTVTSAQKNPTAFYLCASSQPGREPQHFGDGTRLSIL.

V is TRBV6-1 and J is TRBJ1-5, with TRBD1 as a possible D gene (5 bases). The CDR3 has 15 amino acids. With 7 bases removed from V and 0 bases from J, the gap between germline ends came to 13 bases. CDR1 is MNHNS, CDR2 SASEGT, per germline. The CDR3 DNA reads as TGTGCCAGCATGGAGGGACGCTATAGCAATCAGCCCCAGCATTTT. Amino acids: CASMEGRYSNQPQHF.

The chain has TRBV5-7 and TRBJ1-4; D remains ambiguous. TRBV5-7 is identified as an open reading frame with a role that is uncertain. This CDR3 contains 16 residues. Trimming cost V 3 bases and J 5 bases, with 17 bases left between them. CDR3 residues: CASSSTTGPLNEKLFF. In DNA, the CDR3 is TGTGCCAGCAGCTCTACTACCGGTCCCCTAAATGAAAAACTGTTTTTT.

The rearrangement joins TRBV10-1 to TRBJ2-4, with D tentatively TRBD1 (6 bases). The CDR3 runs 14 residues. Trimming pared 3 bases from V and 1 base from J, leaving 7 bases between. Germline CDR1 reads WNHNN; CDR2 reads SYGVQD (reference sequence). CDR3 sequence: CASSDRGAKNIQYF. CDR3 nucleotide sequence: TGCGCCAGCAGTGATAGGGGGGCCAAAAACATTCAGTACTTC.

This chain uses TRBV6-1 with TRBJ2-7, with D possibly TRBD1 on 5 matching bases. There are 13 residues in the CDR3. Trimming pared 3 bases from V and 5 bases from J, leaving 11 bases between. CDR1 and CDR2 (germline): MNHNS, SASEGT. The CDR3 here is CASSDRVVDEQYF. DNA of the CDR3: TGTGCCAGCAGTGACAGGGTGGTGGACGAGCAGTACTTC.

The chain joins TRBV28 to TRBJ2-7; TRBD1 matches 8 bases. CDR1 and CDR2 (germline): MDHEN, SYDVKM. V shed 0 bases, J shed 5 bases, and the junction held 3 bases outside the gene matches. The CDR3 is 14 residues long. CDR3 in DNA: TGTGCCAGCAGTTTATGGGACAGGGTCCACGAGCAGTACTTC. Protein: CASSLWDRVHEQYF. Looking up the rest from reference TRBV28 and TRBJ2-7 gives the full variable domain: DVKVTQSSRYLVKRTGEKVFLECVQDMDHENMFWYRQDPGLGLRLIYFSYDVKMKEKGDIPEGYSVSREKKERFSLILESASTNQTSMYLCASSLWDRVHEQYFGPGTRLTVT.

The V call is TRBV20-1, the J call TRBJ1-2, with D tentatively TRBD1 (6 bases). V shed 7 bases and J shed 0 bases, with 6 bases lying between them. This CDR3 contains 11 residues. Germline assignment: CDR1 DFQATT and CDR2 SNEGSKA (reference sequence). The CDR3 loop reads CSGTANYGYTF. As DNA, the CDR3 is TGCAGTGGGACAGCTAACTATGGCTACACCTTC.

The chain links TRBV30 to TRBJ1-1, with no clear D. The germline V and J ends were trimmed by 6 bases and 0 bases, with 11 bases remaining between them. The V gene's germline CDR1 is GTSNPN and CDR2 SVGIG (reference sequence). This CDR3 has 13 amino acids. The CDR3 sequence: CACPQTVNTEAFF. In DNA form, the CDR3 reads TGTGCCTGCCCTCAGACTGTGAACACTGAAGCTTTCTTT.

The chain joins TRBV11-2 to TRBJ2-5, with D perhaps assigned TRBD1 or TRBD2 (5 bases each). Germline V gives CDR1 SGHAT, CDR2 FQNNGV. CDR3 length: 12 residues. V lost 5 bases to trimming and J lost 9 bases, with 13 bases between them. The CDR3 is CASSHLGEPQYF. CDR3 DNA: TGTGCCAGCAGCCATCTGGGGGAACCCCAGTACTTC.

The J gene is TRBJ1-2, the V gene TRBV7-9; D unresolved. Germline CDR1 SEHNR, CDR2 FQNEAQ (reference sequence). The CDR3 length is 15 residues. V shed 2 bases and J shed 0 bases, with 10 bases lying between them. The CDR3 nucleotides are TGTGCCAGCAGCTTATCTAGCGGGACTAACTATGGCTACACCTTC. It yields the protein CASSLSSGTNYGYTF.

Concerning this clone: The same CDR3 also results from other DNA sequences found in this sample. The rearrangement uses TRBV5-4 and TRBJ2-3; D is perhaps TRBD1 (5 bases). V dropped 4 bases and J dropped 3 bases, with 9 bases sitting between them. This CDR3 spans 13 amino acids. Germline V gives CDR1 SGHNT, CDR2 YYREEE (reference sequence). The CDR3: CASSSAGTDTQYF. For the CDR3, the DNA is TGTGCCAGCAGCAGCGCAGGGACAGATACGCAGTATTTT.

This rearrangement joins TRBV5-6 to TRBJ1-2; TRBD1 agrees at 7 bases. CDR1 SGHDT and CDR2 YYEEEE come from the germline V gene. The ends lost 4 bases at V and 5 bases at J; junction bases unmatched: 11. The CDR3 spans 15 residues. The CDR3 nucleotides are TGTGCCAGCAGCCTTGGGAGGGGGCGAGGGTATGGCTACACCTTC. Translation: CASSLGRGRGYGYTF.

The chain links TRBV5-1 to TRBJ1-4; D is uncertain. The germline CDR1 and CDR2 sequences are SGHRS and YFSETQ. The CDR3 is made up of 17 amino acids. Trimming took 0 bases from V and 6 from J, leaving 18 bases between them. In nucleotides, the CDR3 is TGCGCCAGCAGCTTGGAGGGAACAGTTCTAACGGATGAAAAACTGTTTTTT. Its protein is CASSLEGTVLTDEKLFF. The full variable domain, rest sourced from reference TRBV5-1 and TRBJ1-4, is KAGVTQTPRYLIKTRGQQVTLSCSPISGHRSVSWYQQTPGQGLQFLFEYFSETQRNKGNFPGRFSGRQFSNSRSEMNVSTLELGDSALYLCASSLEGTVLTDEKLFFGSGTQLSVL.

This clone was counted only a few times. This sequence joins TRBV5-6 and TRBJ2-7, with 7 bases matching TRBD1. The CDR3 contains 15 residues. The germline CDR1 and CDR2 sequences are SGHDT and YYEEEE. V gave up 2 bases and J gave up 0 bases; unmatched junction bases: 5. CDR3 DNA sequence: TGTGCCAGCAGCTTAGGGGGCCCAAGCTCCTACGAGCAGTACTTC. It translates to CASSLGGPSSYEQYF. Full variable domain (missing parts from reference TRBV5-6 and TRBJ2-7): DAGVTQSPTHLIKTRGQQVTLRCSPKSGHDTVSWYQQALGQGPQFIFQYYEEEERQRGNFPDRFSGHQFPNYSSELNVNALLLGDSALYLCASSLGGPSSYEQYFGPGTRLTVT.

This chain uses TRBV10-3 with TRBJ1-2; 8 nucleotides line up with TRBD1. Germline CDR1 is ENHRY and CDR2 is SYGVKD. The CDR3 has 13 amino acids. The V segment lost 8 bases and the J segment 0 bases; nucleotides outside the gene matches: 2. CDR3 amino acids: CAIGTGSNYGYTF. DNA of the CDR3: TGTGCCATCGGGACAGGCTCTAACTATGGCTACACCTTC.

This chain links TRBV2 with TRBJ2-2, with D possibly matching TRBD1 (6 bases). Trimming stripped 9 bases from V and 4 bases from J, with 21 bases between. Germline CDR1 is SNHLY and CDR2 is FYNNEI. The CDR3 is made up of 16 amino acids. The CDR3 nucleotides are TGTGCCAGTTACCCTTTTACAGGGACGAGCACCGGGGAGCTGTTTTTT. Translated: CASYPFTGTSTGELFF.

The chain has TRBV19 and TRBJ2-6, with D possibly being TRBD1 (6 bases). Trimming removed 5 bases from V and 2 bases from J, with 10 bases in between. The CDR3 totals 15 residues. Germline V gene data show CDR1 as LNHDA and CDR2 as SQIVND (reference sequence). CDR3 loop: CASSSQGPGANVLTF. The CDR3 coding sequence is TGTGCCAGTAGTTCACAGGGACCTGGGGCCAACGTCCTGACTTTC.